The clone carrying this TCR beta chain was counted many times. Its antigen is still unknown. The source of the sample is a study of early T cells in non-severe SARS-CoV-2 infection. The overall study: Sequenced material consisted of bulk RNA (from unsorted whole blood), and chains were unpaired.

Researchers tagged individual cDNA molecules with unique molecular identifiers. TCRdb passed the 5' RACE reads through MiXCR, listing each CDR3 protein once. The table lists around 56,000 distinct CDR3 sequences, 13% of them singletons. V lost 3 bases and J 5 bases, leaving 13 bases between the germline ends. The CDR3 has 13 amino acids. Germline CDR1 and CDR2: GTSNPN and SVGIG (reference sequence). General study findings and limits: VDJdb matching favored anti-spike CD8 responses, missing private and CD4 specificities.

The chain employs TRBV30 and TRBJ1-1, with TRBD1 as a possible D gene (5 bases). The sequencing here drew on whole blood, taken at baseline. This clonotype originated in an adult who was a healthcare worker with PCR-confirmed SARS-CoV-2 infection or an uninfected control (not recorded which). Written as DNA, the CDR3 is TGTGCCTGGAGGGGCTCAGGGTGGACTGAAGCTTTCTTT. Translated: CAWRGSGWTEAFF.